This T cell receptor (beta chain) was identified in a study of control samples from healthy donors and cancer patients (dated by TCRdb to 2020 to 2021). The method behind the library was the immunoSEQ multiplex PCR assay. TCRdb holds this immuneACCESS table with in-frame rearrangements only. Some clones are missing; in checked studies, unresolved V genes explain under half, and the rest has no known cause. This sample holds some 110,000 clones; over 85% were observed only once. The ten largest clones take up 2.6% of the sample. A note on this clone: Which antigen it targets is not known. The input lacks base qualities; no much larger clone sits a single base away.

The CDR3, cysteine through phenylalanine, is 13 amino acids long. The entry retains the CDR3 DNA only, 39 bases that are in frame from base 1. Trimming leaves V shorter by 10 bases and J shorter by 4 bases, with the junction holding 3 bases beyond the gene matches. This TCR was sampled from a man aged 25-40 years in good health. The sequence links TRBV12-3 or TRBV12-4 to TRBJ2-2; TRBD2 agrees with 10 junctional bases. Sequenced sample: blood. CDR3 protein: CATRLAGTGELFF. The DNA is TGTGCCACTCGACTAGCGGGCACCGGGGAGCTGTTTTTT.